This TCR beta chain was profiled in a study of cytomegalovirus exposure and HLA in healthy donors. Points from the study as a whole: In vitro experiments confirmed that a few CMV-associated chains were specific for CMV antigens. Rarity characterized most TCR sequences, yet some public TCRs appeared in many donors.

Points on this clone: Its antigen is not known.

TCRdb's table, derived via immunoSEQ multiplex PCR, lists solely in-frame clones and lacks some. The sample includes over 200,000 clones, over 65% of them seen just once. This TCR derives from a woman aged 18-29 years in good health and CMV-seronegative. Input material: PBMCs.

The DNA for the CDR3 is TGTGCCAGCAGTTACATGACAGGGGGAGGAGGAAAACTGTTTTTT. It is translated as CASSYMTGGGGKLFF. This chain connects TRBV5-4 to TRBJ1-4; 9 bases align to TRBD1. The V segment lost 5 bases and the J segment 10 bases; nucleotides outside the gene matches: 12. Germline V gives CDR1 SGHNT, CDR2 YYREEE (reference sequence). This CDR3 spans 15 amino acids.